This TCR beta chain was recovered during a study of cytotoxic CD8 clonotypes in ibrutinib-treated CLL. Study as a whole: Response samples were obtained once patients had received a median about 12 months of treatment, range 6 to 36. Productive templates per sample averaged almost 260,000; productive rearrangements, roughly 100,000.

The protocol was immunoSEQ multiplex PCR, while the TCRdb copy is restricted to in-frame clones and leaves out a portion. There are about 60,000 clones in the sample; roughly 50% occur only once, and 20% lies in the top ten. The study's findings and limits: Patients showed higher baseline clonality than age-matched healthy donors, and it tracked circulating CD8+ T-cell counts.

The sample holds one count of this clone. Its specificity is not known. The CDR3 consists of 13 residues. V lost 4 bases to trimming and J lost 7 bases, with 11 bases between them. Germline V gives CDR1 MNHEY, CDR2 SMNVEV (reference sequence). The material was PBMCs, obtained after 24 months of ibrutinib treatment. The chain joins TRBV27 to TRBJ2-1; D remains unclear. This clonotype was sampled from a human donor with chronic lymphocytic leukemia. In DNA form, the CDR3 reads TGTGCCAGCAGTTCCACATCTGGTAATGAGCAGTTCTTC. Encoded protein: CASSSTSGNEQFF.